Below are 19 T cell receptor beta chains sequenced from a single sample in a study of T cell repertoires in cytomegalovirus infection. These TCRs are of unknown antigen specificity. Via MiXCR, TCRdb re-called the reads, giving one row per CDR3 protein. The sample lists approximately 120,000 distinct CDR3 sequences; over 25% were seen once. The starting material was CD8+ T cells from cultured PBMCs, obtained from culture after CMV antigen stimulation. These receptor sequences come from a human donor in good health (CMV status not recorded). Some clones in this sample may be carry-over from other donors' samples.

This clonotype was seen a few times. This rearrangement joins TRBV7-7 to TRBJ2-1; D might be TRBD1 (9 bases). The CDR3 runs to 17 residues. V was shortened by 4 bases and J by 4 bases, with 20 bases between the two germline ends. The germline CDR1 and CDR2 sequences are SSHAT and FNYEAQ (reference sequence). CDR3 bases: TGTGCCAGCAGCTGGGGGACAGGGTTAGCGGGGTACAATGAGCAGTTCTTC. This sequence encodes CASSWGTGLAGYNEQFF.

The chain carries TRBV12-3 or TRBV12-4 and TRBJ1-1; D perhaps matches TRBD1 (5 bases). Trimming took off 6 bases at V and 2 bases at J, with 10 bases between the two ends. The CDR3 has 13 residues. CDR3 coding DNA: TGTGCCAGCAGGCCGACAGCTAACACTGAAGCTTTCTTT. It yields the protein CASRPTANTEAFF.

The CDR3 region has the DNA TGTGCCAGCAGCTTCCCGGGCCGCTCCTACGAGCAGTACTTC. Translated: CASSFPGRSYEQYF. The chain links TRBV7-9 to TRBJ2-7; no clear D. V lost 3 bases to trimming and J lost 0 bases, with 9 bases between them. The CDR3 runs 14 residues. Looked up from germline, CDR1 is SEHNR and CDR2 is FQNEAQ (reference sequence).

The rearrangement links TRBV7-8 to TRBJ1-2; D might be TRBD1 (6 bases). V lost 10 bases and J lost 2, with 23 bases in between. This CDR3 contains 16 residues. Germline-derived CDR1 and CDR2 are SGHVS and FQNEAQ. This chain's CDR3 is CANSIRGGGENYGYTF. The CDR3 nucleotides read TGTGCCAACAGTATTCGGGGAGGGGGAGAGAACTATGGCTACACCTTC.

The gene calls are TRBV7-6 and TRBJ2-7; 10 bases map to TRBD1. The V and J ends lost 5 bases and 5 bases, in that order; junction bases with no gene match: 12. Germline CDR1 is SGHVS and CDR2 is FNYEAQ. The CDR3 consists of 16 residues. Written as DNA, the CDR3 is TGTGCCAGCAGCCCCAAACCGGGACAGGGGAGAGACGAGCAGTACTTC. This translates into CASSPKPGQGRDEQYF.

Only one count was recorded for this clonotype. The chain employs TRBV4-1 and TRBJ2-1; 12 nucleotides align to TRBD2. Germline loops: CDR1 MGHRA, CDR2 YSYEKL. V shed 4 bases and J 6 bases; nucleotides not matched to a gene: 7. CDR3 length: 16 residues. The CDR3 reads CASSLRLAGAINEQFF. DNA for the CDR3: TGCGCCAGCAGCCTTCGACTAGCGGGGGCCATCAATGAGCAGTTCTTC.

The J gene is TRBJ2-3, the V gene TRBV29-1, with 9 bases matching TRBD1. The length of the CDR3 is 14 residues. Per germline, CDR1 SQVTM and CDR2 ANQGSEA. Germline trimming cut 0 bases from V and 6 bases from J; bases unmatched to any gene: 4. DNA for the CDR3: TGCAGCGTTGAAGAGGGGACAGGGTGGGATACGCAGTATTTT. Translation: CSVEEGTGWDTQYF.

The J gene is TRBJ1-2, the V gene TRBV7-2, with D tentatively TRBD1 (6 bases). The V gene lost 4 bases and the J gene lost 8 bases, with 20 bases spanning the gap. Per germline, CDR1 SGHTA and CDR2 FQGNSA. The CDR3 is made up of 15 amino acids. The CDR3 DNA is TGTGCCAGCAGCTCCCTTCCCCCTACAGGGCACGGCTACACCTTC. Translation gives CASSSLPPTGHGYTF.

Many counts were recorded for this clonotype. V gene TRBV7-9 combines with J gene TRBJ2-2, with D uncertain. Germline CDR1 reads SEHNR; CDR2 reads FQNEAQ (reference sequence). The V gene lost 2 bases and the J gene lost 0 bases, with 13 bases spanning the gap. The CDR3 totals 17 residues. The CDR3 DNA is TGTGCCAGCAGCTTAATCTGGCAGATTTCGAACACCGGGGAGCTGTTTTTT. This translates into CASSLIWQISNTGELFF.

This clonotype was found a few times. The rearrangement links TRBV7-8 to TRBJ2-6; D not resolved. The CDR3 runs to 18 residues. The V end was cut by 0 bases, the J end by 0 bases, with 12 bases between. Germline CDR1 SGHVS, CDR2 FQNEAQ. This CDR3 is CASSLAGQESSGANVLTF. In DNA form, the CDR3 reads TGTGCCAGCAGCTTAGCGGGCCAGGAGAGCTCTGGGGCCAACGTCCTGACTTTC.

There are a few counts of this clonotype. The V and J genes are TRBV7-8 and TRBJ2-1; 7 bases agree with TRBD1. The V segment lost 5 bases and the J segment 8 bases; nucleotides outside the gene matches: 6. The CDR3 has 13 amino acids. Germline values: CDR1 SGHVS, CDR2 FQNEAQ. CDR3 in DNA: TGTGCCAGCAGCCCGGACAGGTCGGATGAGCAGTTCTTC. It specifies CASSPDRSDEQFF.

The gene calls are TRBV10-3 and TRBJ2-1, with no clear D. Germline lookup yields CDR1 ENHRY and CDR2 SYGVKD. V was shortened by 0 bases and J by 1 base, with 4 bases between the two germline ends. The CDR3 sequence is 14 residues long. CDR3 DNA sequence: TGTGCCATCAGTGAGTCGGGTTCCTACAATGAGCAGTTCTTC. It codes for CAISESGSYNEQFF.

The rearrangement uses TRBV27 and TRBJ2-2; D gene unclear. With 8 bases removed from V and 6 bases from J, the gap between germline ends came to 7 bases. Germline assignment: CDR1 MNHEY and CDR2 SMNVEV (reference sequence). The CDR3 consists of 11 residues. In DNA form, the CDR3 reads TGTGCCAGCCGTGAGGCCGGGGAGCTGTTTTTT. Translated, it gives CASREAGELFF.

This clonotype came up a few times. DNA of the CDR3: TGCAGTGCTAGAGATCTGGGCGGATCCTCTGGCTACACCTTC. Translating gives CSARDLGGSSGYTF. The chain has TRBV20-1 and TRBJ1-2; no firm D call. The CDR3 spans 14 residues. The ends were cut back, 0 bases at V and 7 bases at J, with 15 bases in the middle. Germline-derived CDR1 and CDR2 are DFQATT and SNEGSKA (reference sequence).

The rearrangement links TRBV27 to TRBJ2-7, with a weak D call TRBD2 (5 bases). This CDR3 spans 14 amino acids. Germline V gene data show CDR1 as MNHEY and CDR2 as SMNVEV (reference sequence). The V end was cut by 2 bases, the J end by 5 bases, with 13 bases between. As DNA, the CDR3 is TGTGCCAGCAGTTTAATTTCGGGGTACGACGAGCAGTACTTC. Its protein product is CASSLISGYDEQYF.

This clonotype was counted between two and nine times. V usage is TRBV4-3 and J usage is TRBJ2-5; 8 nucleotides align to TRBD1. This CDR3 is 14 amino acids long. V shed 5 bases, J shed 5 bases, and the junction held 7 bases outside the gene matches. Germline-derived CDR1 and CDR2 are LGHNA and YSLEER. Written as DNA, the CDR3 is TGCGCCAGCAGCAAACGGACAGGGCCGGAGACCCAGTACTTC. Translation: CASSKRTGPETQYF.

This clonotype came up once. CDR3 loop: CASSLVGPRNTIYF. CDR3 nucleotide sequence: TGTGCCAGCAGCTTAGTCGGGCCTAGAAACACCATATATTTT. This rearrangement joins TRBV13 to TRBJ1-3; D ambiguous. Germline assignment: CDR1 PRHDT and CDR2 FYEKMQ (reference sequence). Trimming cost V 1 base and J 5 bases, with 9 bases left between them. The CDR3 is 14 residues long.

This clonotype occurred many times. The CDR3 sequence: CASSSGTEAFF. For the CDR3, the DNA is TGTGCCAGCAGCTCCGGCACTGAAGCTTTCTTT. The chain links TRBV7-9 to TRBJ1-1; D remains ambiguous. V was pared by 4 bases and J by 4 bases, with 4 bases between. Germline V CDR1 and CDR2: SEHNR, FQNEAQ (reference sequence). The CDR3 is made up of 11 amino acids.

The chain carries TRBV7-2 and TRBJ2-3; possibly TRBD1 for D (5 bases). The germline CDR1 and CDR2 sequences are SGHTA and FQGNSA. Trimming removed 1 base at V and 2 bases at J, with 13 bases between. The CDR3 spans 16 residues. The CDR3 protein is CASSLEDISPTDTQYF. The CDR3 nucleotides are TGTGCCAGCAGCTTAGAGGACATCTCCCCCACAGATACGCAGTATTTT.